This is a list of T cell receptor beta chains from one sample in a study of cytomegalovirus exposure and HLA in healthy donors. Measured with immunoSEQ multiplex PCR; TCRdb has only the in-frame clones, and not every one. The repertoire holds about 240,000 clones, around 80% seen once, with 5.4% in the top ten. The material sequenced was PBMCs. These receptors all stem from a woman in her forties in good health and CMV-seropositive. The CDR3 runs from the conserved cysteine through the conserved F or W. Each record gives: V gene, J gene, D gene, clone size, CDR3 DNA, CDR3 protein. The D gene is left open where the match is weak. Where a row states a size, it is once, few, many or the class of an expanded clone; other rows omit it.

TRBV4-1	TRBJ2-1	TRBD2	.	TGCGCCAGCAGCCATCCCGGGACTAGCGGGAGGTCCCGCTACAATGAGCAGTTCTTC	CASSHPGTSGRSRYNEQFF
TRBV4-3	TRBJ1-5	TRBD1	.	TGCGCCAGCAGCCAAGGTACAGGGGAGTATCAGCCCCAGCATTTT	CASSQGTGEYQPQHF
TRBV7-9	TRBJ2-3	.	.	TGTGCCAGCAGCCGCTTTACAGGGTCCGACACAGATACGCAGTATTTT	CASSRFTGSDTDTQYF
TRBV27	TRBJ1-2	TRBD1	.	TGTGCCAGCAGTTCCCGGGACAGGGTAGTGGGGAACTATGGCTACACCTTC	CASSSRDRVVGNYGYTF
TRBV18	TRBJ2-3	TRBD2	.	TGTGCCAGCTCCCCCGGGACTAGCCCTCCGGCAGATACGCAGTATTTT	CASSPGTSPPADTQYF
TRBV6-6	TRBJ1-2	.	.	TGTGCCAGCAGTTCCACCCCTTCGGCGGCCTATGGCTACACCTTC	CASSSTPSAAYGYTF
TRBV27	TRBJ1-5	TRBD1	.	TGTGCCAGCAGGCCACGCGGGGCAGGGGGGACTCTCAATCAGCCCCAGCATTTT	CASRPRGAGGTLNQPQHF
TRBV5-1	TRBJ2-7	.	.	TGCGCCAGCAGCGGGGGACAAGGGGGTTACGAGCAGTACTTC	CASSGGQGGYEQYF
TRBV5-5	TRBJ2-7	TRBD2	.	TGTGCCAGCAGCTTAGGGGGACTAGCGGGAGGACTTCGGTACTTC	CASSLGGLAGGLRYF
TRBV18	TRBJ2-7	.	.	TGTGCCACCAGTGCCCTTTTGGGGGGTGGCGAGCAGTACTTC	CATSALLGGGEQYF
TRBV5-8	TRBJ2-7	.	.	TGTGCCAGCAGCTTACAGGGTACCTCCTACGAGCAGTACTTC	CASSLQGTSYEQYF
TRBV5-8	TRBJ1-2	TRBD1	.	TGTGCCAGCAGCCACCGGACAGGGGGCTCGTCTGGCTACACCTTC	CASSHRTGGSSGYTF
TRBV29-1	TRBJ2-7	.	.	TGCAGCGTCCTTACCCTAGAGGAAGCCTCTACCTACGAGCAGTACTTC	CSVLTLEEASTYEQYF
TRBV7-9	TRBJ2-3	TRBD2	.	TGTGCCAGCAGCTTTGGACTAGCTAGCACAGATACGCAGTATTTT	CASSFGLASTDTQYF
TRBV4-3	TRBJ2-7	.	.	TGCGCCAGCAGTCTCTCGTCGGGCTACGAGCAGTACTTC	CASSLSSGYEQYF
TRBV18	TRBJ2-7	.	.	TGTGCCAGCTCACCCAGCTTAGGAGGCTCCGAGCAGTACTTC	CASSPSLGGSEQYF
TRBV19	TRBJ2-7	TRBD1	.	TGTGCCAGCAAGGGACAGTCAAGCTCCTACGAGCAGTACTTC	CASKGQSSSYEQYF
TRBV9	TRBJ2-7	TRBD2	few	TGTGCCAGCAGCCCTAGCGGGGGTTCCTACGAGCAGTACTTC	CASSPSGGSYEQYF
TRBV30	TRBJ1-4	.	few	TGTGCCTGGAGCCTGCCCGGACATAATGAAAAACTGTTTTTT	CAWSLPGHNEKLFF
TRBV9	TRBJ1-1	TRBD1	.	TGTGCCAGCAGCGCAGGGGGCCCGAACACTGAAGCTTTCTTT	CASSAGGPNTEAFF
TRBV10-3	TRBJ1-6	.	.	TGTGCCATCAGCCTGGAGCGGGGAGTCAATTCACCCCTCCACTTT	CAISLERGVNSPLHF
TRBV7-6	TRBJ1-2	.	.	TGTGCCAGCAGCTTAGGGTCTTGGGCATCCGACGGCTACACCTTC	CASSLGSWASDGYTF
TRBV27	TRBJ1-2	.	once	TGTGCCAGCAGTTCTTCAGGGTACTATGGCTACACCTTC	CASSSSGYYGYTF
TRBV5-4	TRBJ2-7	TRBD1	.	TGTGCCAGCAGCTATAGACAGGGGGACTCCTACGAGCAGTACTTC	CASSYRQGDSYEQYF
TRBV2	TRBJ2-5	.	.	TGTGCCAGCCACGCGAGGGCCCGTTCCCAAGAGACCCAGTACTTC	CASHARARSQETQYF
TRBV6-4	TRBJ1-1	.	.	TGTGCCAGCAGTGATCCGGGAGCACCGAACACTGAAGCTTTCTTT	CASSDPGAPNTEAFF
TRBV6-5	TRBJ2-3	TRBD1	.	TGTGCCAGCAGGTCAACAGGGGGAGATACGCAGTATTTT	CASRSTGGDTQYF
TRBV10-2	TRBJ2-7	TRBD1	.	TGCGCCAGTAGAGAAACCGGGACAGGTTCCTACGAGCAGTACTTC	CASRETGTGSYEQYF
TRBV7-2	TRBJ1-1	TRBD1	.	TGTGCCAGCACCTATTACGACAGGGTTCAAGCTTTCTTT	CASTYYDRVQAFF
TRBV6-6	TRBJ1-2	.	.	TGTGCCAGCAGACCACAGGGTACTAACTATGGCTACACCTTC	CASRPQGTNYGYTF
TRBV12-5	TRBJ2-7	.	.	TGTGCTAGTGGTTCAGGCCTCACGCCTTCCTACGAGCAGTACTTC	CASGSGLTPSYEQYF
TRBV27	TRBJ2-7	.	.	TGTGCCAGCAGTTTAGGACTCCGCGACGAGCAGTACTTC	CASSLGLRDEQYF
TRBV6-5	TRBJ2-1	.	.	TGTGCCAGCAGTTACTCGCCCAGGCTGGACAATGAGCAGTTCTTC	CASSYSPRLDNEQFF
TRBV18	TRBJ1-2	.	.	TGTGCCAGCTCACCAGAGGGGACCGGGGGGTATGGCTACACCTTC	CASSPEGTGGYGYTF
TRBV9	TRBJ2-2	.	.	TGTGCCAGCAGCGTAGCGGGTAGCGGGAACACCGGGGAGCTGTTTTTT	CASSVAGSGNTGELFF
TRBV5-4	TRBJ1-2	TRBD1	.	TGTGCCAGCAGCTTCAGGGCGACAGGGAATGGCTACACCTTC	CASSFRATGNGYTF